This T cell receptor (beta chain) was sequenced during a study of vaccination and CD4 T cells after COVID-19. Study findings and constraints: Spike mono-reactivity was the property of 304 of 307 vaccine-specific clones in convalescent patients.

As for treatment: approximately nine-day PBMC culture with coronavirus spike peptide pools or control peptides (ViraFEST assay). Before the COVID-19 pandemic (2011-2018), CD4+ T cells were obtained from the unexposed donor. Under the ViraFEST approach, antigen-specific T cells were expanded with peptide pools and TCRs subsequently sequenced. CDR1 and CDR2 (germline): ENHRY, SYGVKD. CDR3 length equals 14 residues. V shed 5 bases, J shed 7 bases, and the junction held 6 bases outside the gene matches. Once obtained from cultured CD4+ T cells, the DNA was sequenced using the Oncomine TCR Beta short-read assay. TCRdb reprocessed the PCR reads via MiXCR and lists one record per CDR3 protein. The table records around 6,100 distinct CDR3 sequences, 30% to 45% of them present only once. Concerning this clonotype itself: Antigen unknown.

Sequenced material: CD4+ T cells from blood, cultured in vitro. The J gene is TRBJ1-5, the V gene TRBV10-3; 9 positions match TRBD1. This TCR was recovered from a human donor in good health. This CDR3 reads CAISNGTGQQPQHF. The CDR3 DNA is TGTGCCATCAGTAATGGGACAGGGCAACAGCCCCAGCATTTT.